This T cell receptor (beta chain) was documented in a study of tumor-infiltrating lymphocytes in primary liver carcinoma. The overall study: All patients had surgically resected primary liver carcinoma. Staging placed the tumors at T1-T3 N0M0, and they measured about 4 to 11 cm across. Findings of the study overall: Blood trailed tumors significantly in top-250-clone fraction (p = 0.039). Because the samples were bulk unsorted, the study did not compare CD4+ and CD8+ repertoires.

Germline DNA was extracted alongside blood RNA, which was obtained from unsorted whole blood. The CDR3 sequence is 14 residues long. A constant-region primer primed TCR beta cDNA synthesis from about 530 ng of total RNA. Nested multiplex PCR, run for three rounds with slightly modified ARM-PCR, yielded TCR beta libraries. TRBV1-TRBV30 forward primers and a C-beta reverse primer were used in the first two PCR rounds, which each ran for approximately 9 cycles. A single record per CDR3 protein comes from TCRdb applying MiXCR to the multiplex PCR reads. Here the sample spans fewer than 350,000 distinct CDR3 sequences, less than 75% being singletons. Of note for this clonotype: Its specificity is unknown. This may stem from a read error, because a much larger clone lies one nucleotide away.

The rearrangement uses TRBV12-3 or TRBV12-4 and TRBJ2-1, with TRBD2 identical over 10 bases. This receptor was taken from a man between 40 and 49 years old with primary liver carcinoma and hepatitis B virus infection. The sequencing sample was made of peripheral blood. The CDR3 spells CASLLAGRDNEHFF. Here the CDR3 DNA reads TGTGCCAGCCTACTAGCGGGAAGGGACAATGAGCACTTCTTC.